Listed below are T cell receptor beta chains from one sample, sequenced in a study of CD8 T cells in Susac syndrome. One entry per CDR3 protein results from TCRdb running MiXCR on the immunoSEQ multiplex PCR reads. The sample has over 120,000 distinct CDR3 sequences, roughly 95% seen once. The sample was CD4+ T cells from PBMCs. These receptors were taken from a human donor in good health. Each CDR3 is given with its conserved first and last residue. Each record gives: D gene, V gene, CDR3 length, clone size, J gene, CDR3 protein, CDR3 DNA. The D gene is left open where the match is weak. The size of a clone is reported for some rows only, either as once, few or many, or as a class for expanded clones.

TRBD2,TRBV2,15,NA,TRBJ2-3,CASFEAGLETDTQYF,TGTGCCAGCTTCGAGGCGGGACTAGAAACAGATACGCAGTATTTT
TRBD1,TRBV29-1,15,NA,TRBJ1-2,CSVLMSDRGFYGYTF,TGCAGCGTTTTGATGAGCGACAGGGGGTTCTATGGCTACACCTTC
NA,TRBV10-3,14,once,TRBJ1-1,CAITQGDLNTEAFF,TGTGCCATCACTCAGGGCGATTTGAACACTGAAGCTTTCTTT
TRBD2,TRBV10-2,15,NA,TRBJ2-5,CASSEPSGRGETQYF,TGCGCCAGCAGTGAACCTAGCGGGAGAGGGGAGACCCAGTACTTC
NA,TRBV20-1,14,NA,TRBJ1-1,CSARDRRVNTEAFF,TGCAGTGCTAGAGATAGACGGGTGAACACTGAAGCTTTCTTT
NA,TRBV7-9,11,NA,TRBJ2-5,CASSRDETQYF,TGTGCCAGCAGCAGGGATGAGACCCAGTACTTC
NA,TRBV15,14,NA,TRBJ1-5,CATSMEVSNQPQHF,TGTGCCACCAGCATGGAGGTTAGCAATCAGCCCCAGCATTTT
TRBD2,TRBV3-1,17,NA,TRBJ2-2,CASSKTSGRPGGGELFF,TGTGCCAGCAGTAAGACTAGCGGGAGACCGGGGGGCGGGGAGCTGTTTTTT
NA,TRBV2,15,NA,TRBJ2-6,CASSERGSGANVLTF,TGTGCCAGCAGTGAAAGGGGCTCTGGGGCCAACGTCCTGACTTTC
TRBD1,TRBV5-6,15,NA,TRBJ1-5,CASSSLDRDNQPQHF,TGTGCCAGCAGCTCCCTGGACAGGGACAATCAGCCCCAGCATTTT
NA,TRBV7-9,14,NA,TRBJ1-2,CASSLDQGSYGYTF,TGTGCCAGCAGCTTAGATCAGGGTTCCTATGGCTACACCTTC
NA,TRBV6-1,11,NA,TRBJ2-7,CASSEVVEQYF,TGTGCCAGCAGTGAGGTGGTAGAGCAGTACTTC
NA,TRBV10-3,14,NA,TRBJ1-2,CAISDLQGWDGYTF,TGTGCCATCAGTGATCTTCAGGGGTGGGACGGCTACACCTTC
NA,TRBV3-1,12,NA,TRBJ2-5,CASSSGWETQYF,TGTGCCAGCAGTTCAGGGTGGGAGACCCAGTACTTC
NA,TRBV27,14,NA,TRBJ1-5,CASSLSGTDQPQHF,TGTGCCAGCAGTTTATCTGGGACCGATCAGCCCCAGCATTTT
NA,TRBV28,12,NA,TRBJ2-1,CASSWAYNEQFF,TGTGCCAGCAGTTGGGCCTACAATGAGCAGTTCTTC
NA,TRBV29-1,17,NA,TRBJ2-1,CSVEGLGTGTSYNEQFF,TGCAGCGTTGAGGGATTAGGTACAGGAACCTCCTACAATGAGCAGTTCTTC
TRBD2,TRBV11-2,14,NA,TRBJ2-5,CASSPGLAGETQYF,TGTGCCAGCAGCCCGGGACTAGCGGGAGAGACCCAGTACTTC
TRBD1,TRBV5-6,16,NA,TRBJ2-5,CASSLTGTGRLETQYF,TGTGCCAGCAGCTTGACCGGGACAGGTAGATTAGAGACCCAGTACTTC
NA,TRBV28,14,NA,TRBJ2-1,CASSLPLGPREQFF,TGTGCCAGCAGTTTACCACTCGGACCCCGTGAGCAGTTCTTC
NA,TRBV24-1,15,NA,TRBJ1-3,CATSEGDPGAGTIYF,TGTGCCACCAGTGAGGGAGACCCCGGGGCCGGCACCATATATTTT
NA,TRBV10-3,14,NA,TRBJ1-3,CAITSDSSGNTIYF,TGTGCCATCACCTCGGACAGCTCTGGAAACACCATATATTTT
NA,TRBV12-3/TRBV12-4,13,NA,TRBJ1-5,CASMVAGGQPQHF,TGTGCCAGTATGGTGGCGGGCGGTCAGCCCCAGCATTTT
TRBD1,TRBV19,14,NA,TRBJ2-2,CASSDRAGTGELFF,TGTGCCAGTAGTGACAGGGCGGGCACCGGGGAGCTGTTTTTT
TRBD1,TRBV2,14,NA,TRBJ1-1,CASSQQGAQTEAFF,TGTGCCAGCAGTCAACAGGGGGCGCAGACTGAAGCTTTCTTT
NA,TRBV21-1,13,NA,TRBJ1-5,CASSIRGPQPQHF,TGTGCCAGCAGCATCAGGGGGCCCCAGCCCCAGCATTTT
NA,TRBV5-6,14,NA,TRBJ1-5,CASSLGQDNQPQHF,TGTGCCAGCAGCTTGGGACAGGACAATCAGCCCCAGCATTTT